The next 22 T cell receptor beta chains were all read from a single sample in a study of cytomegalovirus exposure and HLA in healthy donors. Amplification used 60 Vbeta primers and 13 Jbeta primers. Libraries were prepared by immunoSEQ multiplex PCR; TCRdb keeps only in-frame clonotypes and omits some of them. In all, the sample yields 55,000 or so clones. The sequenced sample was PBMCs. Receptors originate from a woman aged 30 to 39 in good health and CMV-seropositive.

This sequence joins TRBV29-1 and TRBJ1-1; weak D call: TRBD1 (5 bases). CDR1 and CDR2 from the germline V gene are SQVTM and ANQGSEA. This CDR3 spans 12 amino acids. V gave up 0 bases and J gave up 11 bases, with 13 bases separating them. CDR3 sequence (DNA): TGCAGCGTTGAAGATCGGGCAGGGTGGGCTTTCTTT. This translates into CSVEDRAGWAFF.

The V gene is TRBV6-1, the J gene TRBJ2-3, with D tentatively TRBD2 (5 bases). The CDR3 runs to 15 residues. Trimming shortened V by 3 bases and J by 0 bases, and 10 bases separated the two germline ends. Germline V gene sequence: CDR1 MNHNS, CDR2 SASEGT. For the CDR3, the DNA is TGTGCCAGCAGTGAGATGGGAGCTAGCACAGATACGCAGTATTTT. This codes for CASSEMGASTDTQYF.

The chain links TRBV19 to TRBJ1-1; 10 bases line up with TRBD1. The CDR3 has 14 residues. The germline CDR1 and CDR2 sequences are LNHDA and SQIVND (reference sequence). J lost 4 bases, V lost 5 bases, and 4 bases had no gene match. CDR3 DNA sequence: TGTGCCAGTAGTTCTCGGACAGGGGGCACTGAAGCTTTCTTT. This codes for CASSSRTGGTEAFF.

In DNA form, the CDR3 reads TGTGCCATCAGTGAAGGGGGACAGGGTAACTATGGCTACACCTTC. Amino acid sequence: CAISEGGQGNYGYTF. This chain uses TRBV10-3 with TRBJ1-2; TRBD1 matches 9 bases. This CDR3 has 15 residues. Germline V gene sequence: CDR1 ENHRY, CDR2 SYGVKD. Unmatched junction bases numbered 3, after V lost 3 bases and J lost 1 base.

The gene calls are TRBV4-1 and TRBJ1-5; D is uncertain. CDR3 length: 17 amino acids. The ends were cut back, 1 base at V and 6 bases at J, with 19 bases in the middle. The V gene's germline CDR1 is MGHRA and CDR2 YSYEKL. CDR3 sequence reads: CASSQVHFGSLGQPQHF. The CDR3 DNA follows: TGCGCCAGCAGCCAAGTCCACTTCGGGAGCCTGGGTCAGCCCCAGCATTTT.

The J gene is TRBJ2-5, the V gene TRBV6-1; 8 positions agree with TRBD2. V lost 4 bases, J lost 2 bases, and 12 bases stayed unmatched. Germline V gives CDR1 MNHNS, CDR2 SASEGT. The CDR3 spans 17 residues. The CDR3 region is CASSVYKRGTPQETQYF. In nucleotides, the CDR3 is TGTGCCAGCAGTGTCTATAAGCGGGGGACCCCTCAAGAGACCCAGTACTTC.

The chain links TRBV6-1 to TRBJ2-2; TRBD1 agrees at 11 bases. The CDR3 runs to 14 residues. Germline values: CDR1 MNHNS, CDR2 SASEGT. With 6 bases clipped from V and 9 bases from J, the junction kept 6 bases outside the gene matches. This CDR3 reads CASSLDRGPRELFF. CDR3 bases: TGTGCCAGCAGCCTGGACAGGGGGCCGCGGGAGCTGTTTTTT.

The chain is built from TRBV7-9 and TRBJ2-2; 7 bases fit TRBD1. Germline lookup yields CDR1 SEHNR and CDR2 FQNEAQ (reference sequence). Trimming at V came to 5 bases and at J to 4 bases, leaving 7 bases not matched to a gene. CDR3 length: 15 amino acids. In nucleotides, the CDR3 is TGTGCCAGCAGCCCCCCGACAGGGTCCACCGGGGAGCTGTTTTTT. Protein sequence: CASSPPTGSTGELFF.

The chain carries TRBV19 and TRBJ2-2; weak D call: TRBD1 (6 bases). The CDR3 sequence is 14 residues long. From germline, CDR1 is LNHDA and CDR2 SQIVND (reference sequence). V lost 9 bases to trimming and J lost 2 bases, with 13 bases between them. CDR3 protein: CASQPGHNTGELFF. DNA for the CDR3: TGTGCCAGCCAACCGGGACATAACACCGGGGAGCTGTTTTTT.

Remarks on this clone: A read error may account for a junction end that differs from germline. The chain has TRBV7-2 and TRBJ2-7, with TRBD1 matching over 9 bases. The CDR3 is made up of 13 amino acids. Germline V gene data show CDR1 as SGHTA and CDR2 as FQGNSA. CDR3 region: CASSISPGQGLNF. CDR3 DNA sequence: TGTGCCAGCAGTATATCCCCGGGACAGGGTCTTAACTTC.

The chain has TRBV6-5 and TRBJ1-1; weak D call: TRBD1 (5 bases). Germline CDR1 and CDR2: MNHEY and SVGAGI. The CDR3 loop spans 10 amino acids. The V end was cut by 8 bases, the J end by 6 bases, with 7 bases between. In DNA, the CDR3 is TGTGCCAGCGGGGGGGCTGAAGCTTTCTTT. Translating gives CASGGAEAFF.

A note on this clone: Other DNA sequences in the same sample also yield this CDR3. The gene calls are TRBV5-1 and TRBJ2-3; D may be TRBD2 (5 bases). Between the trimmed V and J ends, which lost 7 bases and 9 bases, there was a span of 15 bases. This CDR3 region has 12 residues. Germline CDR1 is SGHRS and CDR2 is YFSETQ. CDR3 in DNA: TGCGCCAGCGGCCCGGAAGAGGGCACGCAGTATTTT. It codes for CASGPEEGTQYF.

The J gene is TRBJ1-5, the V gene TRBV19, with TRBD1 as a possible D gene (6 bases). CDR3 length: 15 residues. Trimming cost V 6 bases and J 0 bases, with 12 bases left between them. Germline assignment: CDR1 LNHDA and CDR2 SQIVND (reference sequence). The CDR3 reads CASSWGQNSNQPQHF. The CDR3 DNA reads as TGTGCCAGTAGCTGGGGGCAGAATAGCAATCAGCCCCAGCATTTT.

V usage is TRBV5-1 and J usage is TRBJ2-5, with 7 bases matching TRBD2. Germline CDR1 and CDR2: SGHRS and YFSETQ. This CDR3 region has 15 residues. V lost 4 bases, J lost 2 bases, and 8 bases stayed unmatched. Here the CDR3 DNA reads TGCGCCAGCAGCCCTCTCCGGGGGGATCAAGAGACCCAGTACTTC. It yields the protein CASSPLRGDQETQYF.

This chain connects TRBV11-2 to TRBJ2-7; D is ambiguous. The germline V gene encodes CDR1 SGHAT and CDR2 FQNNGV. Trimming stripped 1 base from V and 3 bases from J, with 13 bases between. CDR3 size: 15 residues. CDR3: CASSLVSGSIYEQYF. As DNA, the CDR3 is TGTGCCAGCAGCTTAGTATCCGGGTCAATCTACGAGCAGTACTTC.

The chain has TRBV5-6 and TRBJ1-5, with D tentatively TRBD1 (6 bases). Trimming pared 0 bases from V and 3 bases from J, leaving 10 bases between. The length of the CDR3 is 15 residues. Germline V gives CDR1 SGHDT, CDR2 YYEEEE. Written as DNA, the CDR3 is TGTGCCAGCAGCTTGGCAGGGGCCTTCAATCAGCCCCAGCATTTT. Translation: CASSLAGAFNQPQHF.

The chain couples TRBV29-1 to TRBJ2-5; no clear D. V shed 7 bases and J shed 4 bases, with 10 bases lying between them. The CDR3 covers 11 residues. Germline V CDR1 and CDR2: SQVTM, ANQGSEA. CDR3 amino acids: CSAARRETQYF. In nucleotides, the CDR3 is TGCAGCGCCGCTAGACGAGAGACCCAGTACTTC.

The genes are TRBV5-1 and TRBJ2-5, with 9 bases matching TRBD1. With V trimmed by 5 bases and J by 0 bases, 11 bases remained unmatched. Looked up from germline, CDR1 is SGHRS and CDR2 is YFSETQ. The CDR3 is 17 amino acids. The CDR3 nucleotides read TGCGCCAGCAGTCCCCGCAGACAGGGGGTTGACCAAGAGACCCAGTACTTC. Protein sequence: CASSPRRQGVDQETQYF.

The V call is TRBV5-1, the J call TRBJ1-1, with a possible D match to TRBD1 (6 bases). Germline V CDR1 and CDR2: SGHRS, YFSETQ. Trimming stripped 3 bases from V and 5 bases from J, with 14 bases between. The CDR3 totals 14 residues. CDR3: CASSSTGRATEAFF. As DNA, the CDR3 is TGCGCCAGCAGCTCCACAGGGCGGGCGACTGAAGCTTTCTTT.

The chain combines TRBV30 with TRBJ1-2; possible D gene TRBD1, 6 bases. The CDR3 has 14 residues. Trimming took 1 base from V and 2 from J, leaving 11 bases between them. Germline V gene sequence: CDR1 GTSNPN, CDR2 SVGIG (reference sequence). The CDR3 is CAWSDDRRNYGYTF. In nucleotides, the CDR3 is TGTGCCTGGAGTGACGACAGGAGAAACTATGGCTACACCTTC.

CDR3 protein: CASKQLGTAALVGEKLFF. The CDR3 nucleotides are TGTGCCAGTAAGCAGCTCGGGACAGCCGCCTTAGTGGGTGAAAAACTGTTTTTT. The chain uses TRBV19 and TRBJ1-4; 7 bases line up with TRBD1. CDR3 length: 18 residues. Germline CDR1 and CDR2: LNHDA and SQIVND (reference sequence). J was trimmed by 7 bases and V by 7 bases; bases with no gene match: 21.

This rearrangement joins TRBV14 to TRBJ2-2; 8 nucleotides agree with TRBD1. The junction had 7 bases not matched to a gene; V was cut back by 4 bases and J by 3 bases. Germline V CDR1 and CDR2: SGHDN, FVKESK. This CDR3 spans 16 amino acids. The CDR3 coding sequence is TGTGCCAGCAGCCTTTTAGGACAGGGATACACCGGGGAGCTGTTTTTT. Amino acids: CASSLLGQGYTGELFF.